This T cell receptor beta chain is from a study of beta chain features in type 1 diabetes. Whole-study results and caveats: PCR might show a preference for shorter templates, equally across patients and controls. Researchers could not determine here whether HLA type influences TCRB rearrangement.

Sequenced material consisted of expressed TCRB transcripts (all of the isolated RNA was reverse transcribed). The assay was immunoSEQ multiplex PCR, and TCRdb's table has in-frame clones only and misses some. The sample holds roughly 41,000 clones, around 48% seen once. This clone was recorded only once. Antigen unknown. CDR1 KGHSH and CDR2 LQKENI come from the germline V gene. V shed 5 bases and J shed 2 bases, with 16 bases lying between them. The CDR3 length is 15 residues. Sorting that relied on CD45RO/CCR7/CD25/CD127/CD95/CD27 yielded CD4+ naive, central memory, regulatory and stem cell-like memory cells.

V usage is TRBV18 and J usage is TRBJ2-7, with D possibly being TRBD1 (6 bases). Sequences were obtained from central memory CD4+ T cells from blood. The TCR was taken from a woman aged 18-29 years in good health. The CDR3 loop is CASSASGTPPYEQYF. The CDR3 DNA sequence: TGTGCCAGCTCAGCTTCCGGGACACCCCCCTACGAGCAGTACTTC.